The source of this TCR beta chain is a study of blood T cell repertoires in COVID-19 (dated by TCRdb to 2018 to 2021). In terms of the full investigation: Samples covering the acute and convalescent phases of COVID-19 were provided by collaborators in the United States, Italy and Spain. Where available, HLA class I and class II types were obtained from metadata supplied by the sample provider rather than from assay-based typing. The samples were drawn from two sources: the first 160 participants of the ongoing ImmuneRACE study, and 950 to 1,500 subjects contributed by 6 global collaborators. Subjects who had been exposed to COVID-19, were actively infected with it, or had recovered from it provided the deeply sampled blood TCRbeta repertoires that made up the dataset. The repertoires were made available in a free public database intended to serve as a resource for research on the immune response to SARS-CoV-2. Sample metadata almost always included a de-identified subject ID, COVID-19 status, age in years and sex. The material from the prospective study consisted of cDNA or gDNA derived from T cells, B-cell-depleted T cells, or PBMCs.

The immunoSEQ Assay, a bias-controlled multiplex PCR, was used to amplify TCRbeta CDR3 regions from genomic DNA. In the authors' own workflow: The number of nucleated cells in each sample was estimated from the amplification of reference gene primers within the assay. To quantify the absolute abundance of each unique TCRbeta CDR3 rearrangement, sequence reads were collapsed and filtered. For each sample, productive Simpson clonality was calculated as the square root of Simpson's diversity index over productive rearrangements. As stored in TCRdb, this immuneACCESS dataset retains in-frame rearrangements with V and J assigned. A fraction of the clones does not appear; measured against another copy, unresolved V genes explain less than half of the discrepancy, and the remainder lacks a known reason. D and trimming come from the DNA, and the V and J calls and clone size come from that table. This sample lists approximately 280,000 clones; roughly 89% were detected once. The ten most abundant clones make up about 4.6% of the sample.

V and J are truncated by 4 bases and 3 bases respectively, leaving an intervening sequence of 15 bases. From the cysteine up to the phenylalanine, the CDR3 has a length of 15 residues. Here the CDR3 DNA is all that survives: 45 bases in frame from base 1. CDR1 and CDR2 (LGHDT, YNNKEL) derive from the germline V gene (reference sequence). The collaborating institutions used their own protocols to collect whole blood in K2EDTA tubes. Collaborator samples were shipped for TCRbeta analysis as frozen whole blood, isolated PBMCs, or DNA extracted from either sample type. Comments on this clone: Its antigen is currently not known. No much larger clonotype is one base removed from it; base qualities were not supplied.

What the work shows at the level of the full study, not this receptor alone: The quantity of clinical and demographic metadata differed by source and by participant and was supplied without curation.

The source material was peripheral blood. The TCR comes from a man aged 35 to 55 with acute or convalescent COVID-19. This chain joins TRBV3-1 (or the pseudogene TRBV3-2) to TRBJ1-1; the D segment could be TRBD1, given 6 matching bases. At the DNA level, the sequence is TGTGCCAGCAGCCTCTACAGGGCGGAGGACACTGAAGCTTTCTTT. Its amino acids are CASSLYRAEDTEAFF.